Below, 15 T cell receptor beta chains from the same sample are listed, as sequenced in a study of response to subunit inactivated influenza vaccine. TCRdb reprocessed the RT-PCR reads via MiXCR and lists one record per CDR3 protein. The data show about 800,000 distinct CDR3 sequences, 21% seen once. Specimen: PBMCs from blood, collected more than 4 days after vaccination. These receptor sequences come from a man aged 45-65 years who received an inactivated influenza vaccine.

This chain joins TRBV5-1 and TRBJ2-5; D is possibly TRBD1 (7 bases). Germline assignment: CDR1 SGHRS and CDR2 YFSETQ. V lost 4 bases, J lost 2 bases, and 15 bases lay in between. The CDR3 is 15 residues long. The DNA of the CDR3 is TGCGCCAGCAGCGGGGGGACAGATCAGCAAGAGACCCAGTACTTC. Protein sequence: CASSGGTDQQETQYF.

This clonotype was detected many times. The V and J genes are TRBV20-1 and TRBJ2-3; D is ambiguous. CDR1 and CDR2 (germline): DFQATT, SNEGSKA (reference sequence). The CDR3 has 13 amino acids. Trimming took 4 bases from V and 1 from J, leaving 9 bases between them. CDR3 protein: CSAKYPGTDTQYF. In DNA, the CDR3 is TGCAGTGCTAAATACCCGGGCACAGATACGCAGTATTTT.

The table lists this clonotype with a few counts. The J gene is TRBJ1-1, the V gene TRBV7-2; D is undetermined. Per the germline V gene, CDR1 is SGHTA and CDR2 is FQGNSA. This CDR3 comprises 14 residues. Deletions cut 1 base from V and 9 bases from J, with 15 bases between. As DNA, the CDR3 is TGTGCCAGCAGCTTAGTTGCGGGAGGGTCGCAAGCTTTCTTT. Translating it yields CASSLVAGGSQAFF.

V usage is TRBV5-1 and J usage is TRBJ1-1, with D possibly being TRBD1 (5 bases). Germline V gene sequence: CDR1 SGHRS, CDR2 YFSETQ. The CDR3 runs 14 residues. V was clipped by 3 bases and J by 7 bases, with 16 bases between them. The CDR3 loop reads CASSSRDWGGEAFF. Written as DNA, the CDR3 is TGCGCCAGCAGCTCTAGAGATTGGGGGGGTGAAGCTTTCTTT.

The chain links TRBV7-8 to TRBJ2-7, with D maybe TRBD1 (6 bases). The germline gives CDR1 SGHVS, CDR2 FQNEAQ. The V end lost 5 bases, the J end lost 1 base, and 21 bases lay between the germline ends. The CDR3 contains 17 residues. CDR3 coding DNA: TGTGCCAGCAGCCCACTAACGACAGGTTACTCTTCCTACGAGCAGTACTTC. As protein: CASSPLTTGYSSYEQYF.

The V gene is TRBV20-1, the J gene TRBJ1-4; D possibly corresponds to TRBD1 (5 bases). V lost 2 bases, J lost 7 bases, and 14 bases lay in between. Germline V gene sequence: CDR1 DFQATT, CDR2 SNEGSKA (reference sequence). CDR3 length equals 14 residues. CDR3: CSARRTRSVEKLFF. CDR3 DNA sequence: TGCAGTGCTAGAAGGACACGGTCTGTTGAAAAACTGTTTTTT.

The chain links TRBV6-6 to TRBJ2-2; D is perhaps TRBD1 (5 bases). From germline, CDR1 is MNHNY and CDR2 SVGAGI (reference sequence). The CDR3 contains 12 residues. V lost 6 bases and J lost 7, with 9 bases in between. This CDR3 is CASRDRLGELFF. The CDR3 DNA reads TGTGCCAGCAGAGACAGACTCGGGGAGCTGTTTTTT.

This clonotype was recorded a few times. The chain employs TRBV7-2 and TRBJ2-2, with D maybe TRBD2 (5 bases). Between the trimmed V and J ends, which lost 1 base and 0 bases, there was a span of 9 bases. CDR3 length: 16 amino acids. Germline V gene lookup returns CDR1 SGHTA and CDR2 FQGNSA. The CDR3 protein is CASSLVREANTGELFF. The CDR3 DNA reads as TGTGCCAGCAGCTTAGTCCGGGAAGCGAACACCGGGGAGCTGTTTTTT.

In its sample, this clonotype was seen many times. The chain joins TRBV29-1 to TRBJ2-3; 7 nucleotides align to TRBD1. The ends lost 1 base at V and 4 bases at J; junction bases unmatched: 5. Germline V CDR1 and CDR2: SQVTM, ANQGSEA. This CDR3 spans 14 amino acids. The chain's CDR3 is CSVEAGGIADTQYF. The CDR3 region has the DNA TGCAGCGTTGAAGCAGGGGGTATCGCAGATACGCAGTATTTT.

The V gene is TRBV12-5, the J gene TRBJ2-1, with D possibly TRBD2 on 5 matching bases. The CDR3 runs 11 residues. Trimming took 6 bases from V and 9 from J, leaving 9 bases between them. Germline CDR1 is LGHNT and CDR2 is FRNRAP. The CDR3, as DNA: TGTGCTAGTGGACTAGGCCTTGAGCAGTTCTTC. This translates into CASGLGLEQFF.

CDR3 bases: TGCGCCAGCAGCCGCCAACGACAGGGCTCGGAGACCCAGTACTTC. Protein sequence: CASSRQRQGSETQYF. The chain uses TRBV5-1 and TRBJ2-5; 7 bases map to TRBD1. CDR1 SGHRS and CDR2 YFSETQ come from the germline V gene. The CDR3 totals 15 residues. Losses at the gene ends were 4 bases for V and 5 bases for J; bases not matched to a gene: 11.

CDR3 sequence: CASRGGSGGAFETQYF. As DNA, the CDR3 is TGCGCCAGCAGGGGAGGGAGCGGGGGGGCCTTCGAGACCCAGTACTTC. The chain has TRBV10-2 and TRBJ2-5, with 10 bases lining up with TRBD2. Germline values: CDR1 WSHSY, CDR2 SAAADI. V shed 6 bases, J shed 5 bases, and the junction held 12 bases outside the gene matches. The CDR3 extends over 16 amino acids.

Only one count was recorded for this clonotype. The chain employs TRBV20-1 and TRBJ2-1; D gene unclear. The length of the CDR3 is 11 residues. Germline CDR1 is DFQATT and CDR2 is SNEGSKA (reference sequence). Trimming took 6 bases from V and 7 from J, leaving 10 bases between them. As DNA, the CDR3 is TGCAGTGCCACCCTCCTGAATGAGCAGTTCTTC. Its translation is CSATLLNEQFF.

The gene calls are TRBV29-1 and TRBJ1-2; D is unclear. Germline assignment: CDR1 SQVTM and CDR2 ANQGSEA. Trimming took 2 bases from V and 8 from J, leaving 15 bases between them. CDR3 length: 13 residues. CDR3 loop: CSVEQSRDNGYTF. DNA for the CDR3: TGCAGCGTTGAACAGTCCCGGGATAACGGCTACACCTTC.

The V gene is TRBV7-2, the J gene TRBJ2-1; weak D call: TRBD2 (6 bases). The CDR3 is 15 amino acids. Trimming pared 5 bases from V and 8 bases from J, leaving 19 bases between. The germline CDR1 and CDR2 sequences are SGHTA and FQGNSA. As DNA, the CDR3 is TGTGCCAGCAGCCCTGGATCGGGACTCCCCTATGAGCAGTTCTTC. Translation gives CASSPGSGLPYEQFF.